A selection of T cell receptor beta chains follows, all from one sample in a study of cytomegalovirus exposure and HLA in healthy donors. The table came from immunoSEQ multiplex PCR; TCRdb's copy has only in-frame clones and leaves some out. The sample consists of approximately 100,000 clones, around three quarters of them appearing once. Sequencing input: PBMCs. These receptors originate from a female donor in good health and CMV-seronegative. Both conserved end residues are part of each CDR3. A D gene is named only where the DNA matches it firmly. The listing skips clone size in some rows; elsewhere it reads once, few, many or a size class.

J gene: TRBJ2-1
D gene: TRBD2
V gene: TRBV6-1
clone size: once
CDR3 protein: CAVSSSLGGEQFF
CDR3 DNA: TGTGCCGTGAGTAGCAGTTTGGGGGGGGAGCAGTTCTTC

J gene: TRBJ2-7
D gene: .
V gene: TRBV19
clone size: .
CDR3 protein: CASSSRDSNEQYF
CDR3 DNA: TGTGCCAGTAGTTCCCGGGACTCTAACGAGCAGTACTTC

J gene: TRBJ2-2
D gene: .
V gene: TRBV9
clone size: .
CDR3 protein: CASSVLGGATGELFF
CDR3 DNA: TGTGCCAGCAGCGTATTAGGAGGGGCCACCGGGGAGCTGTTTTTT

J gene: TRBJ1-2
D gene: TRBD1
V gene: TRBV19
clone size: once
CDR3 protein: CASSDRGRGYTF
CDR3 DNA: TGTGCCAGTAGTGACAGGGGTAGGGGCTACACCTTC

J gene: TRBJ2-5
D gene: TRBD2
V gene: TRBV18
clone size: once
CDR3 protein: CASSPAAGGRLLETQYF
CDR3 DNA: TGTGCCAGCTCACCAGCGGCGGGGGGGCGTCTCCTGGAGACCCAGTACTTC

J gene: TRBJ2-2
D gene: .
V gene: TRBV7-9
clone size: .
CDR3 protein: CASSWPLTGELFF
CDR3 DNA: TGTGCCAGCAGCTGGCCCTTGACCGGGGAGCTGTTTTTT

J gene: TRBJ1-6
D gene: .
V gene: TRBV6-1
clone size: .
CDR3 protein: CASSDRQTRNSPLHF
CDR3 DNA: TGTGCCAGCAGTGACCGACAGACCCGAAATTCACCCCTCCACTTT

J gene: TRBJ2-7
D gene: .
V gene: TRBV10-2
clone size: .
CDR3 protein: CASSDRASVRYEQYF
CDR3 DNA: TGCGCCAGCAGTGATCGGGCTAGCGTACGCTACGAGCAGTACTTC

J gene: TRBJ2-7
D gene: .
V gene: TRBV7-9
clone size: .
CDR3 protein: CASAHRAYEQYF
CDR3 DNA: TGTGCCAGCGCCCACAGAGCCTACGAGCAGTACTTC

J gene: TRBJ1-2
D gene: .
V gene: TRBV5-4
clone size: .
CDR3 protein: CASSTIQSYGYTF
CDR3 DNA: TGTGCCAGCAGCACAATACAGAGCTATGGCTACACCTTC

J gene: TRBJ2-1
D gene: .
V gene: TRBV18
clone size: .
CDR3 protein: CASSPQQGYEQFF
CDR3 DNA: TGTGCCAGCTCACCGCAACAGGGATATGAGCAGTTCTTC

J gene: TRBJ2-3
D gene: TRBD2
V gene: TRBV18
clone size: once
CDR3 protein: CASSPGFRGDTDTQYF
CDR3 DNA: TGTGCCAGCTCACCAGGGTTCCGGGGGGATACAGATACGCAGTATTTT

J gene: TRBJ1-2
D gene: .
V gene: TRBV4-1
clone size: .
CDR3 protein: CASSQDSSAGDGYTF
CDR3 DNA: TGCGCCAGCAGCCAAGACTCCTCGGCAGGGGACGGCTACACCTTC

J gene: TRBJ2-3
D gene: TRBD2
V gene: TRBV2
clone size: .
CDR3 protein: CASGGAGGLGDTQYF
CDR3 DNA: TGTGCCAGCGGTGGGGCGGGGGGGCTCGGAGATACGCAGTATTTT

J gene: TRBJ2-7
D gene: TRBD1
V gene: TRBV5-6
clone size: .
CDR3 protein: CASSSRDRAEQYF
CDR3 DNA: TGTGCCAGCAGCTCCCGGGACAGGGCCGAGCAGTACTTC

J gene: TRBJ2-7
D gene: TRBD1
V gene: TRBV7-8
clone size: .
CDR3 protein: CASSWDRGYEQYF
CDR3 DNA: TGTGCCAGCAGTTGGGACAGGGGCTACGAGCAGTACTTC

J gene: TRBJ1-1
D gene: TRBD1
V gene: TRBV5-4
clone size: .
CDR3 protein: CASSLVGTGAEAFF
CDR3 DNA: TGTGCCAGCAGCTTGGTGGGTACAGGGGCTGAAGCTTTCTTT

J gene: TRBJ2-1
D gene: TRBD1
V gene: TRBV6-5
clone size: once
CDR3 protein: CASSYGLGDRGNEQFF
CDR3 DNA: TGTGCCAGCAGTTACGGGTTGGGGGACAGGGGCAATGAGCAGTTCTTC

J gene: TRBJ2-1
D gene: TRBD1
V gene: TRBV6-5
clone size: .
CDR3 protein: CASSYSTGQIDNEQFF
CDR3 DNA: TGTGCCAGCAGTTACTCAACGGGACAGATAGACAATGAGCAGTTCTTC

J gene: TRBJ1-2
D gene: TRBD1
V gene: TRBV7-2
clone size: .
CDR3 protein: CASSTRQGALYGYTF
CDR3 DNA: TGTGCCAGCAGCACAAGACAGGGGGCGTTGTATGGCTACACCTTC

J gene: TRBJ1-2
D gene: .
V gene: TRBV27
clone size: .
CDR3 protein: CASRGRDTGGYTF
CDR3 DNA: TGTGCCAGCAGGGGTCGGGACACTGGGGGTTACACCTTC

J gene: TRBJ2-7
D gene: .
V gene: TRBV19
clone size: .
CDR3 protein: CASAPGEGRGTDEQYF
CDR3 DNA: TGTGCCAGTGCCCCCGGGGAGGGGAGGGGGACTGACGAGCAGTACTTC

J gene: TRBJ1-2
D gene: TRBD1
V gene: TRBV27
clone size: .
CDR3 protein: CASGPLQGGSYGYTF
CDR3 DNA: TGTGCCAGCGGTCCCCTACAGGGGGGTAGCTATGGCTACACCTTC

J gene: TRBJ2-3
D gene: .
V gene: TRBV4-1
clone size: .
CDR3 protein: CASSRGPLGGRADTQYF
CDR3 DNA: TGCGCCAGCAGCCGCGGCCCCCTTGGGGGCCGGGCAGATACGCAGTATTTT

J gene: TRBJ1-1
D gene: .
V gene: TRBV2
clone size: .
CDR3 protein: CASSDQGSNTEAFF
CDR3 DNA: TGTGCCAGCAGTGACCAGGGTTCTAACACTGAAGCTTTCTTT

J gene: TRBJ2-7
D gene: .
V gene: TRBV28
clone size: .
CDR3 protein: CASSSNSYEQYF
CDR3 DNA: TGTGCCAGCAGTTCCAACAGCTACGAGCAGTACTTC

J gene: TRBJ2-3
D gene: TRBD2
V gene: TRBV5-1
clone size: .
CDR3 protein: CASSSYSGGPRVTDTQYF
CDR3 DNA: TGCGCCAGCAGTTCTTACAGCGGGGGGCCCCGAGTCACAGATACGCAGTATTTT

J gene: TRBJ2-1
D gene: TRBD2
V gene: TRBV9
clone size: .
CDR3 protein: CASSAFSGVNNEQFF
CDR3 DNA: TGTGCCAGCAGCGCGTTTAGCGGGGTGAACAATGAGCAGTTCTTC

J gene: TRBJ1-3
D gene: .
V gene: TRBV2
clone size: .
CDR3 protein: CAASSSVNTIYF
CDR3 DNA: TGTGCCGCTTCGTCCAGCGTAAACACCATATATTTT

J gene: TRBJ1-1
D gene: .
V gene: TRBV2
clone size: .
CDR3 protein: CASSGRRFEAFF
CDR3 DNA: TGTGCCAGCAGTGGAAGGAGGTTTGAAGCTTTCTTT

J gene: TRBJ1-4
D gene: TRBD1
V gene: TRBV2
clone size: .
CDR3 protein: CASSSGTGLNEKLFF
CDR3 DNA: TGTGCCAGCAGTTCGGGGACAGGTCTTAATGAAAAACTGTTTTTT

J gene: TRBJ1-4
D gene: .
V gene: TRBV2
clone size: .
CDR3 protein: CASSESRTTNEKLFF
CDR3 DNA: TGTGCCAGCAGTGAATCTAGAACAACTAATGAAAAACTGTTTTTT

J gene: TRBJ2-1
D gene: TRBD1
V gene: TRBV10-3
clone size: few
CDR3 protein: CAIGDRGYEQFF
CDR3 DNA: TGTGCCATCGGGGACAGGGGCTATGAGCAGTTCTTC

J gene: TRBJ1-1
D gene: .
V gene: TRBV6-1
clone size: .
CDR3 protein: CASLMLQGSEAFF
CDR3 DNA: TGTGCCAGCCTTATGCTACAGGGATCTGAAGCTTTCTTT

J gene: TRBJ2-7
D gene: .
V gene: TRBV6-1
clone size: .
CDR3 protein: CASSEAGGRVYEQYF
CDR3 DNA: TGTGCCAGCAGTGAAGCGGGGGGGCGCGTCTACGAGCAGTACTTC

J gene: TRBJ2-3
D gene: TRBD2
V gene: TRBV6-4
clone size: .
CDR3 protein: CASSDELAGGITDTQYF
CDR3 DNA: TGTGCCAGCAGTGACGAACTAGCGGGGGGGATAACAGATACGCAGTATTTT

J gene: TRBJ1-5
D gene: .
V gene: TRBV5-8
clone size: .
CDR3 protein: CASSLGRGQPQHF
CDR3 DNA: TGTGCCAGCAGCTTGGGTAGGGGGCAGCCCCAGCATTTT

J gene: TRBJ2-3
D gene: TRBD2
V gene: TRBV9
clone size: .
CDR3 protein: CASSVESLAGGRTDTQYF
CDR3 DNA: TGTGCCAGCAGCGTAGAATCACTAGCGGGGGGCCGCACAGATACGCAGTATTTT

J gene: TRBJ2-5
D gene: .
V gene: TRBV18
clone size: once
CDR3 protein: CASWTPGRETQYF
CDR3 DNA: TGTGCCAGCTGGACGCCGGGGAGAGAGACCCAGTACTTC